This T cell receptor beta chain was retrieved from a study of blood T cells in healthy people across ages. Germline V CDR1 and CDR2: LNHDA, SQIVND (reference sequence). The trim removed 5 bases at V and 3 bases at J, leaving 12 bases unmatched. The CDR3 has 17 amino acids. Primed by a sample-barcoded 5' primer and a J-beta primer mix, a second PCR proceeded for about 6 to 12 cycles. TCRdb reanalysed the 5' RACE reads using MiXCR and keeps one entry per CDR3 protein. Counted here are roughly 1,500,000 distinct CDR3 sequences, about 31% occurring once; the ten biggest clones make up roughly 12%. Sample: blood. This TCR was sampled from a young woman in good health. The chain combines TRBV19 with TRBJ2-1; 8 bases agree with TRBD2. The DNA for the CDR3 is TGTGCCAGTAGTCCCTACTATAGCGGGGCGGTCTACAATGAGCAGTTCTTC. This translates into CASSPYYSGAVYNEQFF.